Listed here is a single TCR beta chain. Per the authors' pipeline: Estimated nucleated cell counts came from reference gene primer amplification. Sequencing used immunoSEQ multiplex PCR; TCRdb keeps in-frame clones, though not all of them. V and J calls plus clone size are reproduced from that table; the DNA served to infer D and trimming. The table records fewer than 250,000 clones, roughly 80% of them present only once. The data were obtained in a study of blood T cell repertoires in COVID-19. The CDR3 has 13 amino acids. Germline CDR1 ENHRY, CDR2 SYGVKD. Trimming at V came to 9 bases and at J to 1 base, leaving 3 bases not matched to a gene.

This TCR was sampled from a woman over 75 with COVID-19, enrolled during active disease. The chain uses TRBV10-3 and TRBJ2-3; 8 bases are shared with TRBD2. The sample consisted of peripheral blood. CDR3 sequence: CAIQLAGTDTQYF. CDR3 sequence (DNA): TGTGCCATTCAACTAGCGGGCACAGATACGCAGTATTTT.